This T cell receptor beta chain emerged from a study of cytomegalovirus exposure and HLA in healthy donors. This PCR relied on a set of 60 Vbeta primers and 13 Jbeta primers. TCRdb keeps only in-frame clones here, not all; method: immunoSEQ multiplex PCR. This sample has around 130,000 clones, with roughly 77% found just once. With V trimmed by 4 bases and J by 2 bases, 5 bases remained unmatched. In germline, CDR1 is SGHDN, CDR2 FVKESK. This CDR3 spans 15 amino acids. The specimen sequenced was PBMCs. This chain links TRBV14 with TRBJ2-7, with 10 positions matching TRBD1. The TCR sequence derives from a middle-aged man in good health and CMV-seronegative. CDR3 in amino acids: CASSPRGTGAYEQYF. For the CDR3, the DNA is TGTGCCAGCAGCCCACGGGGGACAGGGGCCTACGAGCAGTACTTC.